Listed below are T cell receptor beta chains from one sample, sequenced in a study of blood T cell repertoires in COVID-19. Using immunoSEQ multiplex PCR, the repertoire was profiled, and TCRdb retains in-frame clones only, with some absent. The sample contains just under 65,000 clones, approximately 80% of which appear only once. Sequencing was performed on peripheral blood. These receptors all stem from a man aged 55 to 70 with COVID-19, enrolled during active disease. Both conserved end residues are part of each CDR3. The D gene is left open where the match is weak. Only part of the rows carry a size: once, few, many, or a class if the clone is expanded.

TRBV11-2	TRBJ2-1	NA	once	TGTGCCAGCAGCTTATTTCAGAATGAGCAGTTCTTC	CASSLFQNEQFF
TRBV5-1	TRBJ1-1	NA	NA	TGCGCCAGCAGCAACCAGGGGTTAGGCACTGAAGCTTTCTTT	CASSNQGLGTEAFF
TRBV11-2	TRBJ2-7	TRBD2	NA	TGTGCCAGCAGCTTTAGCGGGGGAAACTACGAGCAGTACTTC	CASSFSGGNYEQYF
TRBV5-3	TRBJ2-2	NA	few	TGTGCCAGAAGCTTAGTTGTCAGGGTTAATACCGGGGAGCTGTTTTTT	CARSLVVRVNTGELFF
TRBV10-3	TRBJ2-7	NA	NA	TGTGCCATCAGTAGAACAGGCTACGAGCAGTACTTC	CAISRTGYEQYF
TRBV6-6	TRBJ1-2	NA	NA	TGTGCCAGCAGTTACAACAGACAGAGCTATGGCTACACCTTC	CASSYNRQSYGYTF
TRBV18	TRBJ2-5	NA	NA	TGTGCCAGCTCACCGGGACTTCAAGAGACCCAGTACTTC	CASSPGLQETQYF
TRBV6-6	TRBJ2-3	NA	NA	TGTGCCAGCAGTAGAGGGGGGGCCGGGAGCACAGATACGCAGTATTTT	CASSRGGAGSTDTQYF
TRBV19	TRBJ1-6	NA	NA	TGTGCCAGTAGTATGGGGGGGACCCCACCCCTCCACTTT	CASSMGGTPPLHF
TRBV12-5	TRBJ2-3	NA	NA	TGTGCTAGTGTCTCTAGCGGCACAGATACGCAGTATTTT	CASVSSGTDTQYF
TRBV9	TRBJ2-1	NA	NA	TGTGCCAGCAGCGTAACCCAGTTGGACAATGAGCAGTTCTTC	CASSVTQLDNEQFF
TRBV19	TRBJ2-7	NA	NA	TGTGCCAGTACCTCACGAGCGGCGAGTAGCCTTTACGAGCAGTACTTC	CASTSRAASSLYEQYF
TRBV10-3	TRBJ1-1	NA	NA	TGTGCCATCAGTGAGGAGGAGGGAACCCAAGCTTTCTTT	CAISEEEGTQAFF
TRBV18	TRBJ2-7	NA	NA	TGTGCCAGCTCACCTCCTTCGAGCTACGAGCAGTACTTC	CASSPPSSYEQYF
TRBV15	TRBJ2-3	NA	NA	TGTGCCACCAGCAACGCTCTAGCCGTCTCCACAGATACGCAGTATTTT	CATSNALAVSTDTQYF
TRBV18	TRBJ1-2	TRBD1	NA	TGTGCCAGCTCCCTGTCGACAGGGCGAAGTCCTTATGGCTACACCTTC	CASSLSTGRSPYGYTF
TRBV12-2	TRBJ1-1	NA	few	TGTGCAAGTCGCTCGTGGGGGGTCCCGAACACTGAAGCTTTCTTT	CASRSWGVPNTEAFF
TRBV2	TRBJ2-7	TRBD1	NA	TGTGCCAGCAGTCGTGGACAGGGTACGGGCGAGCAGTACTTC	CASSRGQGTGEQYF
TRBV9	TRBJ2-5	NA	once	TGTGCCAGCAGCCCCACATGGGGCAAAGAGACCCAGTACTTC	CASSPTWGKETQYF
TRBV30	TRBJ1-5	NA	few	TGTGCCTGGAGTACGCGGGGGCCCCAGCATTTT	CAWSTRGPQHF
TRBV30	TRBJ1-6	TRBD1	NA	TGTGCCTGGAGCAGGGACAGCTCCTATAATTCACCCCTCCACTTT	CAWSRDSSYNSPLHF
TRBV2	TRBJ2-7	TRBD1	NA	TGTGCCAGCAGTGAGTGGGGACAGGGTAACGAGCAGTACTTC	CASSEWGQGNEQYF
TRBV7-9	TRBJ2-7	NA	NA	TGTGCCAGCAGCTTGCCCGCTCTAATGGGGCACGAGCAGTACTTC	CASSLPALMGHEQYF
TRBV6-5	TRBJ1-1	NA	NA	TGTGCCAGCAGTCCTGCCGCTGGAGTGAACACTGAAGCTTTCTTT	CASSPAAGVNTEAFF
TRBV5-1	TRBJ2-1	TRBD2	NA	TGCGCCAGCAGCGGCGCGGGGGGGCTCACGGACGAGCAGTTCTTC	CASSGAGGLTDEQFF
TRBV5-1	TRBJ2-2	NA	NA	TGCGCCAGCAGCCCGCAAGGACAGGGGGAGCTGTTTTTT	CASSPQGQGELFF
TRBV5-5	TRBJ1-6	NA	once	TGTGCCAGCAGCTTGGGAGTTACCTATAATTCACCCCTCCACTTT	CASSLGVTYNSPLHF
TRBV6-6	TRBJ2-3	NA	few	TGTGCCAGCAGCCAACAGGGCACAGATACGCAGTATTTT	CASSQQGTDTQYF
TRBV12-3/TRBV12-4	TRBJ1-2	TRBD1	NA	TGTGCCAGCACCCAGACAGGGTGGCTAGGCTACACCTTC	CASTQTGWLGYTF
TRBV28	TRBJ2-5	TRBD1	NA	TGTGCCACCTTATCACGTGGGACAGGGAAAGAGACCCAGTACTTC	CATLSRGTGKETQYF
TRBV27	TRBJ1-4	NA	NA	TGTGCCAGCAGTTCCCTTAGACGGGGATTGGCAACTAATGAAAAACTGTTTTTT	CASSSLRRGLATNEKLFF